This T cell receptor (beta chain) was sequenced in a study of blood T cell repertoires in COVID-19. About the study: The analysed material was cDNA or gDNA that came from T cells, B-cell-depleted T cells, or PBMCs.

Sequenced by immunoSEQ multiplex PCR; TCRdb stores in-frame clones only, minus some. This table holds under 250,000 clones, approximately 86% found once. Specimen: peripheral blood. This clonotype was obtained from an older woman who had recovered from COVID-19.

For the CDR3, the DNA is TGCAGCTCCAGGGGGGCAGGGGAGACCCAGTACTTC. Amino acids: CSSRGAGETQYF. The V and J genes are TRBV29-1 and TRBJ2-5; D might be TRBD1 (7 bases). Trimming cost V 8 bases and J 5 bases, with 15 bases left between them. The CDR3 has 12 amino acids. Looked up from germline, CDR1 is SQVTM and CDR2 is ANQGSEA.